Listed here are 10 T cell receptor beta chains from one sample, sequenced in a study of blood T cell repertoires in COVID-19. Repertoires were generated with immunoSEQ multiplex PCR, while TCRdb's copy carries only in-frame clones and drops some. The sample has around 500,000 clones, over 75% seen once. Sequenced input: PBMCs or T cells enriched from blood (not recorded which). All receptors derive from a woman aged 40 to 49 who had recovered from COVID-19.

This chain links TRBV18 with TRBJ2-1, with unresolved D. This CDR3 is built from 16 residues. Germline-derived CDR1 and CDR2 are KGHSH and LQKENI. V was clipped by 0 bases and J by 8 bases, with 17 bases between them. The CDR3 loop is CASSPPIGKWSDEQFF. DNA of the CDR3: TGTGCCAGCTCACCACCGATTGGTAAATGGAGCGATGAGCAGTTCTTC.

This clone was counted a few times. This CDR3 reads CASSYSTLRGYTF. The CDR3 DNA follows: TGTGCCAGCAGTTACTCGACTTTGAGGGGCTACACCTTC. The chain couples TRBV6-5 to TRBJ1-2; D remains ambiguous. The CDR3 is made up of 13 amino acids. The V gene's germline CDR1 is MNHEY and CDR2 SVGAGI. Trimming shortened V by 0 bases and J by 8 bases, and 10 bases separated the two germline ends.

The CDR3 reads CASSSSLANEQYF. In DNA form, the CDR3 reads TGTGCCAGCAGCTCGTCACTAGCTAACGAGCAGTACTTC. This rearrangement joins TRBV5-6 to TRBJ2-7; D might be TRBD2 (6 bases). This CDR3 is built from 13 residues. V was cut by 3 bases and J by 5 bases, with 12 bases left in between. Germline CDR1 SGHDT, CDR2 YYEEEE.

The J gene is TRBJ2-3, the V gene TRBV7-9, with D possibly TRBD2 on 7 matching bases. Per the germline V gene, CDR1 is SEHNR and CDR2 is FQNEAQ (reference sequence). The CDR3 contains 17 residues. Trimming cost V 6 bases and J 6 bases, with 25 bases left between them. The CDR3 here is CASRPFRGSGEMDTQYF. CDR3 nucleotides: TGTGCCAGCAGACCATTCAGGGGAAGCGGGGAGATGGATACGCAGTATTTT.

The chain uses TRBV20-1 and TRBJ2-7; 8 bases are shared with TRBD2. Unmatched junction bases numbered 6, after V lost 3 bases and J lost 2 bases. CDR1 is DFQATT and CDR2 is SNEGSKA in the germline V gene (reference sequence). The CDR3 is made up of 14 amino acids. CDR3 in DNA: TGCAGTGCTAGTCCTCTCGGGAGGGCCTACGAGCAGTACTTC. It translates to CSASPLGRAYEQYF.

This rearrangement joins TRBV7-2 to TRBJ2-7; 7 positions agree with TRBD1. Trimming removed 5 bases from V and 0 bases from J; junction bases left unmatched: 13. This CDR3 has 17 residues. CDR1 and CDR2 from the germline V gene are SGHTA and FQGNSA. CDR3 region: CASSGPPTGKTSYEQYF. The CDR3 DNA follows: TGTGCCAGCAGCGGACCACCGACAGGGAAGACCTCCTACGAGCAGTACTTC.

The chain couples TRBV18 to TRBJ1-1; 7 bases align to TRBD1. The junction had 6 bases not matched to a gene; V was cut back by 4 bases and J by 4 bases. The length of the CDR3 is 14 residues. Per the germline V gene, CDR1 is KGHSH and CDR2 is LQKENI. The CDR3 sequence: CASSLTGAGTEAFF. DNA of the CDR3: TGTGCCAGCTCACTCACAGGGGCAGGCACTGAAGCTTTCTTT.

The genes are TRBV14 and TRBJ1-4; tentative D call: TRBD1 (5 bases). CDR1 is SGHDN and CDR2 is FVKESK in the germline V gene. V lost 1 base and J lost 0, with 12 bases in between. This CDR3 has 17 amino acids. In nucleotides, the CDR3 is TGTGCCAGCAGCCAAGTACAGGAGGGCCCAACTAATGAAAAACTGTTTTTT. Amino acid sequence: CASSQVQEGPTNEKLFF.

This clone was counted once. The chain combines TRBV7-6 with TRBJ2-2; D may be TRBD1 (6 bases). V shed 4 bases and J shed 0 bases, with 12 bases lying between them. This CDR3 has 16 amino acids. Germline V gene data show CDR1 as SGHVS and CDR2 as FNYEAQ. The CDR3 DNA is TGTGCCAGCAGCTCGCCCGGGACACCGAACACCGGGGAGCTGTTTTTT. Encoded protein: CASSSPGTPNTGELFF.

This sequence joins TRBV18 and TRBJ1-1; unclear D gene. Trimming took 4 bases from V and 10 from J, leaving 22 bases between them. The germline CDR1 and CDR2 sequences are KGHSH and LQKENI. The CDR3 loop spans 15 amino acids. The CDR3 protein is CASSQSPAREEAAFF. The CDR3 nucleotides are TGTGCCAGCTCACAAAGCCCGGCCCGGGAGGAGGCAGCTTTCTTT.